Listed here are 22 T cell receptor beta chains from one sample, sequenced in a study of CD8 T cells in Susac syndrome. Reverse transcription of about 0.45 to 1 ug RNA was carried out with random hexamers. Each CDR3 protein gets one entry after TCRdb re-called the immunoSEQ multiplex PCR reads with MiXCR. The table lists some 200,000 distinct CDR3 sequences, roughly 90% of them singletons, with 0.085% to 0.09% in the top ten. Sequencing was carried out using CD4+ T cells from PBMCs. Receptor source: a human donor with Susac syndrome.

This chain connects TRBV29-1 to TRBJ2-6; 8 nucleotides agree with TRBD2. The CDR3 loop spans 17 amino acids. Per the germline V gene, CDR1 is SQVTM and CDR2 is ANQGSEA. With 3 bases clipped from V and 0 bases from J, the junction kept 7 bases outside the gene matches. DNA of the CDR3: TGCAGCGTTGATGAGACGGGAGGGGCCTCTGGGGCCAACGTCCTGACTTTC. Its translation is CSVDETGGASGANVLTF.

The chain links TRBV20-1 to TRBJ1-2; D gene ambiguous. The CDR3 sequence is 12 residues long. Deletions cut 0 bases from V and 10 bases from J, with 12 bases between. Germline values: CDR1 DFQATT, CDR2 SNEGSKA (reference sequence). CDR3 amino acids: CSARDLRVAYTF. The CDR3 DNA reads TGCAGTGCTAGAGATTTAAGGGTAGCCTACACCTTC.

V and J are TRBV4-1 and TRBJ2-7, with D maybe TRBD1 (6 bases). The V end lost 2 bases, the J end lost 3 bases, and 17 bases lay between the germline ends. Germline V gene sequence: CDR1 MGHRA, CDR2 YSYEKL. This CDR3 contains 16 residues. The CDR3 sequence: CASSQPYDRKNYEQYF. Written as DNA, the CDR3 is TGCGCCAGCAGCCAACCATACGACAGGAAAAACTACGAGCAGTACTTC.

The chain is built from TRBV12-3 or TRBV12-4 and TRBJ1-5, with D unclear. Trimming shortened V by 5 bases and J by 7 bases, and 15 bases separated the two germline ends. CDR3 size: 14 residues. The CDR3 DNA reads as TGTGCCAGCAGTCTCGGGGTAGGGAAGCAGCCCCAGCATTTT. It translates to CASSLGVGKQPQHF.

The V gene is TRBV5-1, the J gene TRBJ2-7; 8 nucleotides align to TRBD2. Per germline, CDR1 SGHRS and CDR2 YFSETQ. Losses at the gene ends were 0 bases for V and 0 bases for J; bases not matched to a gene: 2. The CDR3 loop spans 15 amino acids. CDR3 sequence: CASSLASGSSYEQYF. In DNA, the CDR3 is TGCGCCAGCAGCTTGGCCAGCGGGAGCTCCTACGAGCAGTACTTC.

V is TRBV6-2 or TRBV6-3 and J is TRBJ1-5; no clear D. Trimming pared 4 bases from V and 7 bases from J, leaving 11 bases between. The CDR3 totals 13 residues. In germline, CDR1 is MNHEY, CDR2 SVGEGT. Written as DNA, the CDR3 is TGTGCCAGCAGTTCCGGAGGTCGCCAGCCCCAGCATTTT. Its protein is CASSSGGRQPQHF.

The rearrangement joins TRBV28 to TRBJ2-2, with D possibly matching TRBD2 (6 bases). Trimming stripped 6 bases from V and 5 bases from J, with 13 bases between. CDR1 and CDR2 (germline): MDHEN, SYDVKM. The CDR3 is 14 amino acids. In DNA, the CDR3 is TGTGCCAGCAGGAAGCCCGGGGGAACCGGGGAGCTGTTTTTT. This codes for CASRKPGGTGELFF.

This clonotype occurred a few times. The chain is built from TRBV2 and TRBJ2-7; TRBD1 might be the D (5 bases). Trimming took off 5 bases at V and 0 bases at J, with 11 bases between the two ends. CDR1 and CDR2 from the germline V gene are SNHLY and FYNNEI. CDR3 length: 14 amino acids. The CDR3 DNA reads TGTGCCAGCAGTCTGCAGGGCGACTCCTACGAGCAGTACTTC. It is translated as CASSLQGDSYEQYF.

The J gene is TRBJ2-1, the V gene TRBV19; TRBD1 matches 8 bases. The CDR3 runs to 16 residues. Trimming at V came to 5 bases and at J to 4 bases, leaving 10 bases not matched to a gene. Looked up from germline, CDR1 is LNHDA and CDR2 is SQIVND (reference sequence). CDR3 sequence reads: CASSRTGTGIYNEQFF. CDR3 DNA: TGTGCCAGTAGTCGTACCGGGACAGGCATATACAATGAGCAGTTCTTC.

V and J are TRBV12-3 or TRBV12-4 and TRBJ2-7; D is unresolved. V dropped 3 bases and J dropped 6 bases, with 9 bases sitting between them. This CDR3 contains 12 residues. CDR3 protein: CASSLGPGEQYF. The CDR3 nucleotides read TGTGCCAGCAGTTTGGGTCCGGGCGAGCAGTACTTC.

The rearrangement links TRBV12-3 or TRBV12-4 to TRBJ2-7, with TRBD1 identical over 8 bases. J gave up 2 bases and V 5 bases, and 5 bases lay outside the gene matches. The CDR3 spans 14 residues. The CDR3 loop is CASSLRTGPYEQYF. For the CDR3, the DNA is TGTGCCAGCAGTCTACGGACAGGGCCCTACGAGCAGTACTTC.

The genes are TRBV9 and TRBJ2-3, with D perhaps matching TRBD1 or TRBD2 (5 bases each). V was shortened by 4 bases and J by 4 bases, with 19 bases between the two germline ends. CDR1 and CDR2 from the germline V gene are SGDLS and YYNGEE. The CDR3 is 16 residues long. The CDR3 sequence is CASSPQGERLADTQYF. The CDR3 DNA reads as TGTGCCAGCAGCCCTCAAGGGGAGAGGTTAGCAGATACGCAGTATTTT.

The J gene is TRBJ1-1, the V gene TRBV7-8; weak D call: TRBD1 (5 bases). Trimming pared 8 bases from V and 1 base from J, leaving 17 bases between. The CDR3 runs 15 residues. Germline V gene lookup returns CDR1 SGHVS and CDR2 FQNEAQ. The CDR3 protein is CASGERGEPNTEAFF. As DNA, the CDR3 is TGTGCCAGCGGAGAACGGGGGGAGCCGAACACTGAAGCTTTCTTT.

The CDR3 bases are TGTGCCATCAGAATTGGGACAGGGGGTAGTTATGGCTACACCTTC. Its protein product is CAIRIGTGGSYGYTF. The V call is TRBV10-3, the J call TRBJ1-2; TRBD1 agrees at 11 bases. CDR1 and CDR2 (germline): ENHRY, SYGVKD. V shed 6 bases and J 5 bases; nucleotides not matched to a gene: 8. CDR3 length equals 15 residues.

This chain connects TRBV27 to TRBJ2-3, with 9 bases fitting TRBD1. This CDR3 spans 14 amino acids. Germline values: CDR1 MNHEY, CDR2 SMNVEV (reference sequence). J gave up 5 bases and V 4 bases, and 4 bases lay outside the gene matches. DNA of the CDR3: TGTGCCAGCAGTTCGGACAGGGGAGGAGATACGCAGTATTTT. As protein: CASSSDRGGDTQYF.

CDR3 protein: CASSYRQRGVQETQYF. The CDR3 region has the DNA TGTGCCAGCAGTTACAGGCAGCGGGGCGTACAAGAGACCCAGTACTTC. V and J are TRBV6-2 or TRBV6-3 and TRBJ2-5; TRBD2 matches 7 bases. V trimming: 2 bases; J trimming: 2 bases; junction bases outside the gene matches: 8. This CDR3 has 16 amino acids. CDR1 is MNHEY, CDR2 SVGEGT, per germline.

The V call is TRBV2, the J call TRBJ1-2; D is undetermined. V shed 6 bases and J shed 0 bases, with 8 bases lying between them. Germline V gene lookup returns CDR1 SNHLY and CDR2 FYNNEI. The length of the CDR3 is 13 residues. The CDR3: CASRIETNYGYTF. In DNA form, the CDR3 reads TGTGCCAGCAGGATCGAAACTAACTATGGCTACACCTTC.

The chain uses TRBV7-9 and TRBJ2-1; D is unclear. The CDR3 covers 13 residues. Trimming left V 4 bases short and J 6 bases short, with 10 bases between. Germline assignment: CDR1 SEHNR and CDR2 FQNEAQ (reference sequence). CDR3 sequence reads: CASSSNSANEQFF. Written as DNA, the CDR3 is TGTGCCAGCAGCTCGAATAGTGCCAATGAGCAGTTCTTC. Full variable domain (missing parts from reference TRBV7-9 and TRBJ2-1): DTGVSQNPRHKITKRGQNVTFRCDPISEHNRLYWYRQTLGQGPEFLTYFQNEAQLEKSRLLSDRFSAERPKGSFSTLEIQRTEQGDSAMYLCASSSNSANEQFFGPGTRLTVL.

This sequence joins TRBV6-6 and TRBJ1-5; weak D call: TRBD1 (6 bases). Germline lookup yields CDR1 MNHNY and CDR2 SVGAGI (reference sequence). The ends were cut back, 5 bases at V and 6 bases at J, with 14 bases in the middle. This CDR3 is 14 amino acids long. CDR3 amino acids: CASSPMGGGQPQHF. CDR3 DNA sequence: TGTGCCAGCAGTCCCATGGGGGGCGGTCAGCCCCAGCATTTT.

The chain uses TRBV6-5 and TRBJ1-6, with D possibly being TRBD1 (6 bases). The ends were cut back, 0 bases at V and 9 bases at J, with 12 bases in the middle. The germline gives CDR1 MNHEY, CDR2 SVGAGI. This CDR3 comprises 15 residues. CDR3 nucleotides: TGTGCCAGCAGTTACTCTGGACAGCGCCCTTCACCCCTCCACTTT. It encodes CASSYSGQRPSPLHF.

The chain recombines TRBV2 with TRBJ2-1, with 9 bases aligning to TRBD2. In germline, CDR1 is SNHLY, CDR2 FYNNEI. V was clipped by 5 bases and J by 1 base; unmatched bases: 9. The CDR3 is made up of 17 amino acids. CDR3 sequence: CASSNAVAGVSYNEQFF. For the CDR3, the DNA is TGTGCCAGCAGTAACGCCGTAGCGGGAGTATCCTACAATGAGCAGTTCTTC.

The chain recombines TRBV9 with TRBJ2-5, with D possibly being TRBD2 (6 bases). The CDR3 length is 15 residues. Germline values: CDR1 SGDLS, CDR2 YYNGEE. Deletions cut 0 bases from V and 4 bases from J, with 13 bases between. CDR3: CASSVGIAAGETQYF. As DNA, the CDR3 is TGTGCCAGCAGCGTAGGTATAGCGGCGGGAGAGACCCAGTACTTC.